The subject of this entry is one TCR beta chain. It lacks a known antigen. Per-base quality was not reported, and no clone a single base away is much larger than it. These data come from a study of cytomegalovirus exposure and HLA in healthy donors (dated by TCRdb to the late 2010s). About the study as a whole: An earlier analysis of some 600 of the donors reported over 250 Gb of sequence data and approximately 120 million unique TCR beta sequences obtained from some 170 million T cells. Using immunosequencing, the study profiled T cell repertoires from approximately 700 subjects and related those repertoires to cytomegalovirus serostatus. The study aimed to test whether signatures of past pathogen exposure could be identified by cataloging public T cell receptors. A later genetic analysis used genome-wide SNP genotypes for 398 of the 666 donors, treating that subset as a discovery cohort. Rather than using new phenotypic data, the later analysis identified candidate immune exposures from TCR beta sequences and from how often those sequences occurred across donors. Of the roughly 400 genotyped donors, 80% to 90% were placed in the genetic ancestry cluster associated with self-reported Caucasian donors. Because of strong linkage in the cohort, roughly five DR-DQ haplotypes were treated as single units for association and clustering. HLA typing included class I and class II loci at four-digit resolution. To predict cytomegalovirus infection status, the study combined high-throughput TCR immunosequencing, statistical association of individual TCRs with disease status, and machine learning. On average, roughly 240,000 unique TCR beta nucleotide sequences were sequenced per donor among some 420 genotyped donors of the cohort, with roughly 18% of those sequences being non-productive. The number of typed donors differed by locus: roughly 629-630 for A, B, C, DRB1 and DQB1; some 500 for DQA1; some 590 for DPA1; and roughly 470 for DPB1. Donor age, sex, ethnicity and CMV serostatus were collected together with the repertoire data. An earlier analysis of about 600 of the donors used high-throughput TCR beta sequencing to judge whether each TCR beta V gene segment behaved as functional or pseudogenic. Roughly 300 gigabases of sequencing data and 70 million to 100 million unique TCR sequences were included in an early release covering roughly 700 HLA-typed donors. In a later analysis, previously published TCR beta repertoires from roughly 710 donors were re-analyzed and high-resolution HLA genotyping was added so that TCR occurrence patterns could be studied. Along with the approximately 620-subject first cohort, a separate validation cohort of over 90 different subjects was used. All discovery cohort repertoires had been generated using a single sequencing platform. Study-wide findings and limitations: Most TCR sequences were observed very rarely across donors, whereas some public TCRs were present in many individuals. A later genetic analysis associated a missense DCLRE1C variant with V-gene and J-gene trimming of TCR beta chains, and an independent cohort replicated the association. A further reported finding was that TCR beta sequences accurately predicted the HLA-A and HLA-B alleles for most subjects in the first cohort. In a later analysis, HLA-associated TCR beta chains showed more clonal expansion and lower generation probabilities than non-associated chains that were equally common. Because HLA typing was unavailable for some donors at each locus, only the typed subset was used in association tests. According to a later analysis, TCR association rates differed among HLA loci, with DRB1 alleles showing the most associated TCRs and HLA-C alleles showing the fewest. In the study, approximately 150 TCR beta chains were listed as associated with cytomegalovirus. The earlier analysis of 450 to 700 of the donors excluded some 15 rarely observed V segments, including chromosome 9 orphons, because counts were too low. Immune exposure information for the cohort was limited to CMV serostatus. The presence/absence analyses assumed that sequencing depth was roughly uniform across donors, and that assumption may not be true. In a later analysis, most CMV-associated TCR beta chains were found to appear HLA-restricted, with HLA associations seemingly driven largely by CMV exposure. The authors suggested that the approach could potentially be generalized to other disease states and immunological phenotypes. Cytomegalovirus status was reported to be diagnosed by the classifier with high specificity and sensitivity in both the original and validation cohorts. According to a later analysis, parvovirus B19, influenza, CMV and Epstein-Barr virus appeared linked to several top co-occurrence clusters. In this cohort, only TCR beta chains were sequenced, and detectable features were limited by the absence of alpha or paired-chain data. In vitro tests confirmed that a few of the cytomegalovirus-associated TCR beta chains recognize cytomegalovirus antigens. Because the 87-base-pair reads could not distinguish some IMGT-functional V segments, including TRBV6-2 and TRBV6-3, those segments were excluded. In a later analysis, some 18,000 TCR beta sequences were associated with specific HLA alleles at a false discovery rate of 0.05. An earlier analysis of 450 to 750 of the donors showed that most TCR beta V segments appeared in productive rearrangements either about 87% or about 30% of the time, which broadly matched IMGT annotations. Correlated functional status among segregating V segments might reflect linkage disequilibrium, but an unknown experimental factor could not be ruled out. According to a later genetic analysis, donors in an Asian-associated ancestry cluster had fewer N-insertions in productive TCRs than the approximately 670-donor mean. A cluster of highly shared sequence variants was judged likely to be a technical artifact of the sequencing pipeline. When HLA alleles, especially DR and DQ, strongly co-occurred, TCR associations were difficult to assign to individual alleles.

The protocol used for the library was the immunoSEQ multiplex PCR assay. For the multiplex PCR, a mixture combining 60 forward primers for TCR Vbeta segments and 13 reverse primers for TCR Jbeta segments was used. The CDR3 region of rearranged TCR beta genes was amplified from genomic DNA by a multiplex PCR assay. On the Illumina HiSeq System, the amplified TCR beta libraries were sequenced as 87-base-pair reads. In the authors' own workflow: Across the 666 repertoires, a later analysis counted tens of millions of unique TCR beta chains, roughly 11 million of which were shared by at least two donors. Raw reads were error-corrected and collapsed into unique sequences by a nearest-neighbor algorithm in which closely related sequences were merged to remove PCR and sequencing errors. Alignment of CDR3 sequences to IMGT reference sequences was used to assign V, D and J gene segments. Each retained sequence needed at least a six-nucleotide match to both a V gene segment and a J gene segment. Rearrangements were called productive when the CDR3 lacked stop codons and stayed in frame with V and J; all others were non-productive. CDR3 was defined according to IMGT convention as the region running from the second conserved V-encoded cysteine to the conserved J-encoded phenylalanine. The earlier analysis of about 560 of the donors excluded any sequence lacking an unambiguous match to a single V gene segment. In an earlier analysis of approximately 560 of the donors, a V segment was called functional when productive rearrangements were above 56.7%, and segregating when the standard deviation between donors exceeded 5%. To diagnose cytomegalovirus status from the catalog of TCR beta chain sequences, a statistical classification framework was built. In a later analysis, TCR nucleotide sequences were compared against IMGT/GENE-DB human TR gene sequences so that V and J genes could be assigned. The TCRdist pipeline was used in a later analysis to assign CDR3 sequences and most-parsimonious VDJ recombination scenarios. In a later analysis, every TCR beta chain was defined by the combination of its CDR3 amino acid sequence and its V-gene family, and reads without a unique V-gene family were dropped. To address suspected cross-contamination and a sequencing artifact, a later analysis removed 592 highly shared, low-generation-probability nucleotide sequences. For each public chain, a later analysis derived a clonal expansion index from normalized ranks of inferred template counts within each repertoire. In a later analysis, generation probabilities were computed with a VDJ recombination model fitted to out-of-frame rearrangements, and the resulting probabilities were checked against IGoR. In a later analysis, hypergeometric tests were used to score TCR-TCR, TCR-HLA and TCR-CMV co-occurrence, with a repertoire-size bias correction applied to TCR pairs. A later analysis estimated false discovery rates by permuting HLA or CMV assignments 20 times. In a later analysis, co-occurring TCRs were grouped using DBSCAN, with TCRdist sequence similarity added in when clustering inside HLA-allele-positive subsets. Repertoires with fewer than 30,000 or more than 120,000 public chains, plus five repertoires with anomalous nucleotide sharing, were excluded from co-occurrence clustering. This immuneACCESS table, as held by TCRdb, lists in-frame sequences with V and J called but not all clones. Of the missing ones, under half trace to an unresolved V gene in checked studies; the others have no known cause. That table supplies the V and J calls and clone size; D and trimming were determined from the DNA. Present in this sample are around 91,000 clones, around 64% of which were seen just once. Around 2.5% of the sample rests with the top ten.

The cohort was made up of about 610 healthy bone marrow donors. At the time of sampling, every cohort member was nominally healthy, though immune exposures that went unrecorded were likely present. Of the roughly 630 cohort members, about 290 had a positive CMV serostatus and about 400 had a negative one, while no CMV serostatus was recorded for the donor. A peripheral blood sample was collected from each donor, and TCR beta sequencing was performed on peripheral blood mononuclear cells. Genomic DNA extraction from the blood cell samples was performed with the Qiagen DNeasy Blood Extraction Kit. Here V drops 4 bases and J drops 10 bases, and the junction holds 9 bases not matched to any gene. In the germline V gene, CDR1 corresponds to SGHDT and CDR2 to YYEEEE. Inclusive of the bounding cysteine and phenylalanine, the CDR3 is 13 residues long. Only CDR3 DNA remains: 39 bases, in frame from the first base.

The sequence was collected from a human donor in good health. The chain joins TRBV5-6 to TRBJ1-1; a stretch of 8 junction bases matches TRBD1. Sample: PBMCs. The DNA reads as follows: TGTGCCAGCAGCGTGGACAGGGCGGGGGGAGCTTTCTTT. Its protein is CASSVDRAGGAFF.